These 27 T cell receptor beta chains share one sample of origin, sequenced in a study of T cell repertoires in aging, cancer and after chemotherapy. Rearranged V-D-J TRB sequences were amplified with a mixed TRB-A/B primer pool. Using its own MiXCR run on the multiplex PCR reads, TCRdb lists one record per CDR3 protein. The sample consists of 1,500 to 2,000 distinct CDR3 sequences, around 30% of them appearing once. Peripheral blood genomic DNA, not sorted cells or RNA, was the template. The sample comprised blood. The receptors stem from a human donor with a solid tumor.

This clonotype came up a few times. The CDR3 protein is CSIRGLINSPLHF. As DNA, the CDR3 is TGCAGTATACGCGGACTGATTAATTCACCCCTCCACTTT. This sequence joins TRBV20-1 and TRBJ1-6; D gene uncertain. V dropped 8 bases and J dropped 6 bases, with 14 bases sitting between them. This CDR3 region has 13 residues. Germline assignment: CDR1 DFQATT and CDR2 SNEGSKA (reference sequence).

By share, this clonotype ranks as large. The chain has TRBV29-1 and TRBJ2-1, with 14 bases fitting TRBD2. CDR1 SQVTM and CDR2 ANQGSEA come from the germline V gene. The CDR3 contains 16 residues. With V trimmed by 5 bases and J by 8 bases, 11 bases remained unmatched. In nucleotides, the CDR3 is TGCAGCGTTTCATACCCGGGGACTAGCGGGAGATATGAGCAGTTCTTC. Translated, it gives CSVSYPGTSGRYEQFF.

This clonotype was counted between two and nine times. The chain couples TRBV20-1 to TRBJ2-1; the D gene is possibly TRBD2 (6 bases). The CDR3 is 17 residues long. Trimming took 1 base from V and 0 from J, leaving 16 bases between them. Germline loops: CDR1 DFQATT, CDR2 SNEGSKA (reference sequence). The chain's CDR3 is CSARGGMGRTSYNEQFF. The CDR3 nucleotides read TGCAGTGCTAGAGGCGGGATGGGGCGGACCTCCTACAATGAGCAGTTCTTC.

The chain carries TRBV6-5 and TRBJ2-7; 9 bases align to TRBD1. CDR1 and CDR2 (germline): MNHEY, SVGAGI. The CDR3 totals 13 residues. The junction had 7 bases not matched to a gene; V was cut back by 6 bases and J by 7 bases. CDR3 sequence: CASSHRDRDEQYF. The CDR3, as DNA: TGTGCCAGCAGCCACCGGGACAGGGATGAGCAGTACTTC.

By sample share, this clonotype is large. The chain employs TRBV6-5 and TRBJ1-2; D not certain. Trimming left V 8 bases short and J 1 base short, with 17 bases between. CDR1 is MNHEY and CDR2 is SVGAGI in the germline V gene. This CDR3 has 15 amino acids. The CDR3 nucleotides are TGTGCCAGCGTTCGTACCAAAGAGCATAACTATGGCTACACCTTC. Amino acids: CASVRTKEHNYGYTF.

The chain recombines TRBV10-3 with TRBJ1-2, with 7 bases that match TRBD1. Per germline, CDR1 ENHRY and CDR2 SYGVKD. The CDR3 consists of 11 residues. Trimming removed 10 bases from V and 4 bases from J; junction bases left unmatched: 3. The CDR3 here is CATGTAYGYTF. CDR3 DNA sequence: TGTGCCACCGGGACAGCCTATGGCTACACCTTC.

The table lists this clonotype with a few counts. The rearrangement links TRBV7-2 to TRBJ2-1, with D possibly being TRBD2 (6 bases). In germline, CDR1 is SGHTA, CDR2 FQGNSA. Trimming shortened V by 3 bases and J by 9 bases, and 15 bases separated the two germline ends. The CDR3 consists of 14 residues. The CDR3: CASSLMRRETEQFF. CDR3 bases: TGTGCCAGCAGCTTGATGCGACGGGAGACTGAGCAGTTCTTC.

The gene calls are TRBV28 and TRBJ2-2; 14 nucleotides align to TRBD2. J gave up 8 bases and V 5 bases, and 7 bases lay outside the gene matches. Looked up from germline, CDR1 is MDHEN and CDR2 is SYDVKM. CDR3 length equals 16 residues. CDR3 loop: CASSGPGLAGAGELFF. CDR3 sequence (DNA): TGTGCCAGCAGTGGACCGGGACTAGCGGGAGCTGGGGAGCTGTTTTTT.

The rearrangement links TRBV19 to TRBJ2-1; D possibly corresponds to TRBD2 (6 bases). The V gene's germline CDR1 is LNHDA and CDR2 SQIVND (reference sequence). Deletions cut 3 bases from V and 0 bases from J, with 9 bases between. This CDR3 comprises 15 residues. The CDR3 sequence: CASSMEGSSYNEQFF. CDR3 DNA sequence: TGTGCCAGTAGTATGGAGGGGAGCTCCTACAATGAGCAGTTCTTC.

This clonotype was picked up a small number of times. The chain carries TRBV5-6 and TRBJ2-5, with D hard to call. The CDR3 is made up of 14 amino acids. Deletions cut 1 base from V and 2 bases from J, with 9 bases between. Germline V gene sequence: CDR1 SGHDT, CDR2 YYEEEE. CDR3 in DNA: TGTGCCAGCAGCTTGCCGGACGGTCAAGAGACCCAGTACTTC. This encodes CASSLPDGQETQYF.

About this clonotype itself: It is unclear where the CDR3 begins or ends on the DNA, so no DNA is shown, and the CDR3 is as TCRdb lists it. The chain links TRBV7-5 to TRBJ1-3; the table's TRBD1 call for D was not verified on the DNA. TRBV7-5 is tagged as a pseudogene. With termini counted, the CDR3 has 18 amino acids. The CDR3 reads CISVPEAPTAWTGHTIYF.

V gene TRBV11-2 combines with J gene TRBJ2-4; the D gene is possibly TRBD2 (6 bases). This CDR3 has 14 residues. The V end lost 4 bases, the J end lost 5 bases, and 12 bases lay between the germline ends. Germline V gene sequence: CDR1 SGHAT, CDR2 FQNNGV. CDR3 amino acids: CASSSTPGENIQYF. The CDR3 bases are TGTGCCAGCAGCTCGACCCCGGGGGAAAACATTCAGTACTTC.

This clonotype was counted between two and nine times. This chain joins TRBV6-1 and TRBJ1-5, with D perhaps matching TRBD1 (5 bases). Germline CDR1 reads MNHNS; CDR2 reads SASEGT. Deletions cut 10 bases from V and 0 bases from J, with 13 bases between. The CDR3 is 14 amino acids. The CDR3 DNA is TGTGCCACCCAGACAGCCCATAGCAATCAGCCCCAGCATTTT. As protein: CATQTAHSNQPQHF.

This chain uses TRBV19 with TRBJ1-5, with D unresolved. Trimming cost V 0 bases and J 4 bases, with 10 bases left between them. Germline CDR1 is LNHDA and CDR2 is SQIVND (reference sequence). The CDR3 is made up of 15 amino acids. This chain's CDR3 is CASSIDRAWNQPQHF. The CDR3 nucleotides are TGTGCCAGTAGTATAGATCGTGCCTGGAATCAGCCCCAGCATTTT.

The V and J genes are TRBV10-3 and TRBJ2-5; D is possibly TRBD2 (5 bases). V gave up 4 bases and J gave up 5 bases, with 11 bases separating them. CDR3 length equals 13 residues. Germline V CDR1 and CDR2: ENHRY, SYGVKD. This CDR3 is CAISAGLGETQYF. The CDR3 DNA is TGTGCCATCAGTGCCGGACTCGGGGAGACCCAGTACTTC.

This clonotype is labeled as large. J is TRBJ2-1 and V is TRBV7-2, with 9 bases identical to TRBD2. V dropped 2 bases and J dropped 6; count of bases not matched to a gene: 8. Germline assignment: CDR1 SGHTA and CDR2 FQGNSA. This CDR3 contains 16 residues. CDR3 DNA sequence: TGTGCCAGCAGCTTACGGCCCCTAGCGGGAATCAATGAGCAGTTCTTC. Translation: CASSLRPLAGINEQFF.

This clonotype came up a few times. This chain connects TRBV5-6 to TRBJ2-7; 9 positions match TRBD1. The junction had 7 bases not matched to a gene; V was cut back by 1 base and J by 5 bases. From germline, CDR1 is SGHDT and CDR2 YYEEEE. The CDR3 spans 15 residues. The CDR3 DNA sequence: TGTGCCAGCAGCTTGTTTGGACAGGGGTCTAACGAGCAGTACTTC. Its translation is CASSLFGQGSNEQYF.

The CDR3 loop reads CSATRPRDIEFF. For the CDR3, the DNA is TGCAGTGCCACGAGGCCTCGGGACATTGAGTTCTTC. The chain combines TRBV20-1 with TRBJ2-1, with D possibly TRBD1 on 6 matching bases. Germline CDR1 and CDR2: DFQATT and SNEGSKA (reference sequence). CDR3 length equals 12 residues. With 6 bases removed from V and 14 bases from J, the gap between germline ends came to 20 bases.

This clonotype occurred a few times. The CDR3 here is CASSFWDNRSGANVLTF. For the CDR3, the DNA is TGTGCCAGCAGTTTCTGGGACAACCGCTCTGGGGCCAACGTCCTGACTTTC. The chain carries TRBV6-6 and TRBJ2-6; possibly TRBD1 for D (6 bases). The V and J ends lost 4 bases and 0 bases respectively, with 13 bases between them. Germline V gene data show CDR1 as MNHNY and CDR2 as SVGAGI (reference sequence). The CDR3 is made up of 17 amino acids.

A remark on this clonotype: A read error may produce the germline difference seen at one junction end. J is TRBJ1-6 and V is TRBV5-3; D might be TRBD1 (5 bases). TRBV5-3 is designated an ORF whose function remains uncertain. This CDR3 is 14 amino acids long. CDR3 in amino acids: CASSSGPGGSPLHF. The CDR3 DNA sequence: TGTGCCAGCAGCTCGGGGCCGGGAGGGTCACCCCTCCACTTT.

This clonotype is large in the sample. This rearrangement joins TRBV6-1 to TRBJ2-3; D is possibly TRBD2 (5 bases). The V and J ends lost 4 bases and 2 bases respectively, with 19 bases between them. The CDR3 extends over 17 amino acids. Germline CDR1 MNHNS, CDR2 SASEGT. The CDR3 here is CASSVRGWRADTDTQYF. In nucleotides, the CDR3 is TGTGCCAGCAGTGTCCGCGGGTGGCGCGCGGACACAGATACGCAGTATTTT.

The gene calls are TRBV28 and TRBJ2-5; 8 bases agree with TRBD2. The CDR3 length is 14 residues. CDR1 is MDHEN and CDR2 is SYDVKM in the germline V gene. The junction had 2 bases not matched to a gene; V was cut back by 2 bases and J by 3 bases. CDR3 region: CASSLVAGKETQYF. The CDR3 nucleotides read TGTGCCAGCAGTTTAGTAGCGGGAAAAGAGACCCAGTACTTC.

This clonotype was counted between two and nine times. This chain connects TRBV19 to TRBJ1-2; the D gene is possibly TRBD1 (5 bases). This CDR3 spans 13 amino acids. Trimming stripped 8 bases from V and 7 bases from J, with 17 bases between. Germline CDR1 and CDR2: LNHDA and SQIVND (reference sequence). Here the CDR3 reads CASEPRGGSGYTF. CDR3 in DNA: TGTGCCAGTGAACCAAGGGGCGGGAGTGGCTACACCTTC.

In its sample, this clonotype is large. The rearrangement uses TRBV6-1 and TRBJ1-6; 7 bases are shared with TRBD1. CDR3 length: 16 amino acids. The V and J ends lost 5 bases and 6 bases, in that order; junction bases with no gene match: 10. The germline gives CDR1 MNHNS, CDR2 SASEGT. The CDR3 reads CASSWIMTGLNSPLHF. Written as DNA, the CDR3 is TGTGCCAGCAGTTGGATTATGACAGGGCTTAATTCACCCCTCCACTTT.

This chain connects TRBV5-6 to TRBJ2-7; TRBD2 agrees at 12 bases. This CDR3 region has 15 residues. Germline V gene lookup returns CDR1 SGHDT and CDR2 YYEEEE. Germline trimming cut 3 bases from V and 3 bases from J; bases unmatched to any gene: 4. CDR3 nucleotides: TGTGCCAGCAGCTCTTGGGGACTAGCGGGCTACGAGCAGTACTTC. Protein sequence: CASSSWGLAGYEQYF.

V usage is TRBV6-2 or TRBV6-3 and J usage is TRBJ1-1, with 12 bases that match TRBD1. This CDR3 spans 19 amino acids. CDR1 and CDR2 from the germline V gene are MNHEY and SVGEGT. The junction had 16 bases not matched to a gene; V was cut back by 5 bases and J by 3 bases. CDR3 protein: CASSPRRGTGGGVDTEAFF. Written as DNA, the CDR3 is TGTGCCAGCAGTCCAAGAAGAGGGACAGGGGGCGGGGTGGACACTGAAGCTTTCTTT.

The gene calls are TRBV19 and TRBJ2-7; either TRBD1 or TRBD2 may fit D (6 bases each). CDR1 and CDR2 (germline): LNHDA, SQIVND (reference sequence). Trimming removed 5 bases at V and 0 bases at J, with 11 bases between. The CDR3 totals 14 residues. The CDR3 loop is CASSWPGASYEQYF. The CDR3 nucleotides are TGTGCCAGTAGTTGGCCGGGGGCCTCCTACGAGCAGTACTTC.